A selection of T cell receptor beta chains follows, all from one sample in a study of CD8 T cells in ankylosing spondylitis. TCRdb re-derived calls from the 5' RACE reads in MiXCR, one entry per CDR3 protein. The repertoire holds around 280,000 distinct CDR3 sequences, 20% seen once, with 7.8% in the top ten. The sample taken for sequencing was blood, either unsorted or a sorted T cell fraction (not recorded which). The origin of the receptors is a male donor with ankylosing spondylitis or in good health (not recorded which). The CDR3 runs from the conserved cysteine through the conserved F or W. Fields, in order: J gene, V gene, CDR3 protein.

>TRBJ2-3|TRBV10-3
CAISEFRAGEKTDTQYF
>TRBJ2-3|TRBV6-1
CASTATTSTDTQYF
>TRBJ2-2|TRBV5-1
CASRPDLAFTGELFF
>TRBJ1-2|TRBV7-6
CASSNRQGVDTF
>TRBJ2-2|TRBV20-1
CSARPPGGDTGELFF
>TRBJ2-2|TRBV29-1
CSAEGYGELFF
>TRBJ2-5|TRBV20-1
CSASRRSSIETQYF
>TRBJ2-4|TRBV5-5
CASSFRDGKNIQYF
>TRBJ2-3|TRBV7-9
CASSPTRSVGRDTQYF
>TRBJ1-5|TRBV5-6
CASSLTNQPQHF
>TRBJ2-2|TRBV4-1
CASRDTGELFF
>TRBJ2-3|TRBV11-1
CASSSPGLAVGGTDTQYF
>TRBJ2-5|TRBV4-1
CASAGGYQETQYF
>TRBJ2-1|TRBV10-1
CASSEGRTGYNEQFF
>TRBJ2-2|TRBV5-1
CASSLVLAGEKISGELFF
>TRBJ2-1|TRBV12-3/TRBV12-4
CASRPGQARQFF
>TRBJ1-4|TRBV20-1
CSARDYRQGNEKLFF
>TRBJ1-1|TRBV6-5
CASGSYPGQGPGTEAFF
>TRBJ1-2|TRBV12-3/TRBV12-4
CASSSITATGYYGYTF
>TRBJ2-3|TRBV6-5
CASSSTSGRTATQYF
>TRBJ1-5|TRBV7-3
CASSLGANQPQHF
>TRBJ1-1|TRBV12-3/TRBV12-4
CASSLRPVDTEAFF
>TRBJ2-3|TRBV7-6
CASSRGDLQVTDTQYF
>TRBJ2-1|TRBV5-1
CASSEGVGGYNEQFF
>TRBJ2-1|TRBV28
CASSWLAGGYNEQFF
>TRBJ2-3|TRBV5-1
CASSLEAGEDTQYF
>TRBJ2-3|TRBV5-1
CASSLGPGSSTDTQYF
>TRBJ1-1|TRBV5-1
CASSVIGGGTEAFF
>TRBJ2-3|TRBV6-5
CASSYHQRDTHTQYF
>TRBJ2-1|TRBV20-1
CSARELADPYNEQFF
>TRBJ1-5|TRBV12-3/TRBV12-4
CASSPPGESNQPQHF
>TRBJ2-1|TRBV11-2
CASSRRLFGASSYNEQFF
>TRBJ2-4|TRBV20-1
CSARDLGLVNIQYF
>TRBJ1-1|TRBV12-3/TRBV12-4
CASSFGGHTEAFF
>TRBJ2-2|TRBV3-1
CASSQGLMGGLGTGELFF
>TRBJ2-1|TRBV6-1
CASSEGRGRAHEQFF
>TRBJ1-1|TRBV28
CASRGSGGNTEAFF
>TRBJ1-3|TRBV7-9
CASSLGGGGNTIYF
>TRBJ2-1|TRBV28
CASSPRGRGYNEQFF
>TRBJ1-6|TRBV20-1
CSARRDSNSPLHF
>TRBJ2-1|TRBV5-1
CASSGGTYYNEQFF
>TRBJ2-3|TRBV20-1
CSAKLAGITDTQYF
>TRBJ1-5|TRBV20-1
CSARDEPGQRNQPQHF
>TRBJ2-1|TRBV9
CASSVGGTGVRYEQFF
>TRBJ1-2|TRBV7-9
CASRPTGVDYGYTF
>TRBJ2-2|TRBV11-1
CASSYGDRANTGELFF
>TRBJ1-1|TRBV3-1
CASSHHGTGNTEAFF
>TRBJ2-1|TRBV5-1
CASSLVGSEYNEQFF
>TRBJ2-1|TRBV6-1
CASSIGTSAYNEQFF
>TRBJ1-5|TRBV20-1
CSARSLGDNQPQHF
>TRBJ2-1|TRBV5-4
CASSMDEGNEQFF
>TRBJ1-2|TRBV7-2
CATVGGFGYTF
>TRBJ1-2|TRBV9
CASSVYKGPNYGYTF
>TRBJ2-3|TRBV15
CATSRDRVADTQYF
>TRBJ2-1|TRBV6-2/TRBV6-3
CASSFRTSGPLDEQFF
>TRBJ2-3|TRBV9
CASSAGLGSTDTQYF
>TRBJ1-2|TRBV10-2
CASRNLLDGYTF